Presented here are 6 T cell receptor beta chains from one specimen sequenced in a study of blood T cell repertoires in COVID-19. Data came from immunoSEQ multiplex PCR; TCRdb stores just in-frame clones and leaves some out. The table has 90,000 to 120,000 clones, 69% seen once. The material sequenced was peripheral blood. These receptors were collected from a man older than 75 with acute or convalescent COVID-19.

The V and J genes are TRBV5-1 and TRBJ2-7; D is possibly TRBD1 (5 bases). CDR1 is SGHRS and CDR2 is YFSETQ in the germline V gene. V was cut by 0 bases and J by 5 bases, with 15 bases left in between. This CDR3 has 15 amino acids. The CDR3, as DNA: TGCGCCAGCAGCTTGGCCGGGCAGGGCACCCACGAGCAGTACTTC. Its protein product is CASSLAGQGTHEQYF.

The chain couples TRBV19 to TRBJ1-5; D not certain. V lost 3 bases, J lost 7 bases, and 10 bases lay in between. The CDR3 covers 13 residues. Germline V gene sequence: CDR1 LNHDA, CDR2 SQIVND (reference sequence). The CDR3 region is CASSMRSQQPQHF. CDR3 nucleotides: TGTGCCAGTAGTATGAGGAGTCAACAGCCCCAGCATTTT.

This clone was recorded many times. The chain uses TRBV4-1 and TRBJ2-1; 7 bases align to TRBD1. The CDR3 spans 14 residues. Germline V gene lookup returns CDR1 MGHRA and CDR2 YSYEKL. Germline trimming cut 4 bases from V and 4 bases from J; bases unmatched to any gene: 4. The CDR3 is CASSPGQTYNEQFF. CDR3 nucleotides: TGCGCCAGCAGCCCGGGACAGACTTACAATGAGCAGTTCTTC.

The V gene is TRBV19, the J gene TRBJ2-1; a weak D match, TRBD1 (6 bases). V was shortened by 0 bases and J by 11 bases, with 11 bases between the two germline ends. CDR1 and CDR2 (germline): LNHDA, SQIVND (reference sequence). The length of the CDR3 is 13 residues. As DNA, the CDR3 is TGTGCCAGTAGTATAGATCGTACAGGGAAGCAGTTCTTC. This sequence encodes CASSIDRTGKQFF.

The V gene is TRBV6-5, the J gene TRBJ1-1; 7 bases are shared with TRBD1. CDR3 length: 12 residues. Looked up from germline, CDR1 is MNHEY and CDR2 is SVGAGI. The V gene end was trimmed by 0 bases and the J gene end by 11 bases; junction bases not matched to a gene: 3. The CDR3 DNA sequence: TGTGCCAGCAGTTACTCGACAGGGATCGCTTTCTTT. Its translation is CASSYSTGIAFF.

This clone was seen a few times. The rearrangement joins TRBV28 to TRBJ1-1; TRBD1 is a possible D gene (5 bases). Germline lookup yields CDR1 MDHEN and CDR2 SYDVKM. The CDR3 extends over 15 amino acids. V was pared by 1 base and J by 2 bases, with 11 bases between. The CDR3, as DNA: TGTGCCAGCAGTTTATCTTCAGGACACAACACTGAAGCTTTCTTT. It yields the protein CASSLSSGHNTEAFF.